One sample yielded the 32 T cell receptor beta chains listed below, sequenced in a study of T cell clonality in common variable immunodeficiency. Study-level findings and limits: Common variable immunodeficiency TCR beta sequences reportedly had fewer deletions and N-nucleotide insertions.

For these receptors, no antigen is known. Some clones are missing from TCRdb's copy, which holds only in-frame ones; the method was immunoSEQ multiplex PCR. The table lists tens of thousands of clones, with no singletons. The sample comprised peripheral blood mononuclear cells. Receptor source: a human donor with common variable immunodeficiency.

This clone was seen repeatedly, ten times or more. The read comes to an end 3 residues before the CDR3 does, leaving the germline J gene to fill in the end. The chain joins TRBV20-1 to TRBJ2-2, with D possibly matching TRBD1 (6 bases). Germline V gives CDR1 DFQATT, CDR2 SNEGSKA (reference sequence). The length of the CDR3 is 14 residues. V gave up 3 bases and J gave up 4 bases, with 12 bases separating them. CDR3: CSASYQGGTGELFF. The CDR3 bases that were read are TGCAGTGCTAGTTATCAAGGGGGCACCGGGGAG.

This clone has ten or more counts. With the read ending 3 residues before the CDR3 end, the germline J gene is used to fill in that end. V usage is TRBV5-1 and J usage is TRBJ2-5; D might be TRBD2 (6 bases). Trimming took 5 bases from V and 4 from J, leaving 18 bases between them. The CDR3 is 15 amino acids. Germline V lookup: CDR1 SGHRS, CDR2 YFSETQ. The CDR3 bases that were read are TGCGCCAGCAGACACGTCAGCGGGCCGTCAGAGACC. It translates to CASRHVSGPSET. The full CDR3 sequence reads CASRHVSGPSETQYF.

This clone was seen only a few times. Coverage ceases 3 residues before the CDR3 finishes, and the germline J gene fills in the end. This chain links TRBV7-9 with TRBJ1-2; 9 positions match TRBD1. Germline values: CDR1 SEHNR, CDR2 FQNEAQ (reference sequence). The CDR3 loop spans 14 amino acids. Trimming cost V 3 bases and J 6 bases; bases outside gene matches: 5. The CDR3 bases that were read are TGTGCCAGCAGCTTTATTACAGGGGGCGATGGC. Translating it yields CASSFITGGDG. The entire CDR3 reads CASSFITGGDGYTF. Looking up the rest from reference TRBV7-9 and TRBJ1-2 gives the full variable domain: DTGVSQNPRHKITKRGQNVTFRCDPISEHNRLYWYRQTLGQGPEFLTYFQNEAQLEKSRLLSDRFSAERPKGSFSTLEIQRTEQGDSAMYLCASSFITGGDGYTFGSGTRLTVV.

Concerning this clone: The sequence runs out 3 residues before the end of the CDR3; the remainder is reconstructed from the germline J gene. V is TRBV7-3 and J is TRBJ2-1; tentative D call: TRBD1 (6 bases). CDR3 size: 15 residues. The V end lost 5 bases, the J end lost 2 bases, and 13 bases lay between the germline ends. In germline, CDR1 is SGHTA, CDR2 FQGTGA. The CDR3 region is CASSPLGAPYNEQFF. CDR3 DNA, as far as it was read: TGTGCCAGCAGCCCCTTGGGGGCCCCCTACAATGAG.

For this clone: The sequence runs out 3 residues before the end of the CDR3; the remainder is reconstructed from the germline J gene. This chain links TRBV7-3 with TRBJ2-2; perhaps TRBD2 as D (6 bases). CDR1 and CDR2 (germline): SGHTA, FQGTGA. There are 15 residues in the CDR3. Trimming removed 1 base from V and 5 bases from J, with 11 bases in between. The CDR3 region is CASSLMGGGTGELFF. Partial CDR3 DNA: TGTGCCAGCAGCTTAATGGGGGGAGGTACCGGGGAG.

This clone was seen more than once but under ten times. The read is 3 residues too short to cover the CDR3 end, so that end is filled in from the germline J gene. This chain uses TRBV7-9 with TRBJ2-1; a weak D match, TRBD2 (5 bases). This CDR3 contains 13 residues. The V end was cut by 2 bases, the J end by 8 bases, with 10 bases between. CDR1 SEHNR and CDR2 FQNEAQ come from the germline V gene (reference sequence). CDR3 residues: CASSLTSLHEQFF. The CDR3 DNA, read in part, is TGTGCCAGCAGCTTAACTAGTCTCCATGAG.

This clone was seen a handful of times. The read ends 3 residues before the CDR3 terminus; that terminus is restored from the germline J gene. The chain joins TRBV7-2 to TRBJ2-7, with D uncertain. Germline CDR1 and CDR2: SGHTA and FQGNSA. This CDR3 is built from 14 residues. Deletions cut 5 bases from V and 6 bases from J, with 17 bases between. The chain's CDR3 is CASSPSPLVFEQYF. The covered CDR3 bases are TGTGCCAGCAGCCCCTCTCCCTTAGTCTTCGAG.

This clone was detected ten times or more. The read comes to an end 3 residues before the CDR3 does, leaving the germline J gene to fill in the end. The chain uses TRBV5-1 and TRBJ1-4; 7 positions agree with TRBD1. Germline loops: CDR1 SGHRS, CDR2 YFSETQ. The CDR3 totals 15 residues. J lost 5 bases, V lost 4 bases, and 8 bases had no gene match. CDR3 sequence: CASSEPGQLNEKLFF. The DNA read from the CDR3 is TGCGCCAGCAGCGAGCCGGGACAGCTAAATGAAAAA.

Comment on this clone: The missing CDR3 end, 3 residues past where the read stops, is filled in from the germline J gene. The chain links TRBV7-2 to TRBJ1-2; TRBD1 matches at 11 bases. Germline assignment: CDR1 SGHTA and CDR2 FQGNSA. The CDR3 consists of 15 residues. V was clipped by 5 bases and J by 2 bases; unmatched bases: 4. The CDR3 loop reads CASSPGQGANYGYTF. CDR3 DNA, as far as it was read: TGTGCCAGCAGCCCCGGACAGGGGGCGAACTATGGC.

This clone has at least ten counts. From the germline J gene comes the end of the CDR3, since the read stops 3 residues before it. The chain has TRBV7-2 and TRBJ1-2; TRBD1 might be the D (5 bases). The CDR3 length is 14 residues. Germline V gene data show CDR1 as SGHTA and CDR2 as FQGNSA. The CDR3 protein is CASSPYPDISGYTF. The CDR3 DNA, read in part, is TGTGCCAGCAGCCCCTACCCGGACATCTCGGGC.

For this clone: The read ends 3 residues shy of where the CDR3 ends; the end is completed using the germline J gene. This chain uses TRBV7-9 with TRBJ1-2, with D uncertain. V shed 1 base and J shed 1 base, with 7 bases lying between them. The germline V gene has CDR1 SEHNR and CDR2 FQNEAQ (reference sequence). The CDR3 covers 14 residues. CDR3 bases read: TGTGCCAGCAGCTTAGGCGGTTATAACTATGGC. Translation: CASSLGGYNYG. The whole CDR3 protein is CASSLGGYNYGYTF.

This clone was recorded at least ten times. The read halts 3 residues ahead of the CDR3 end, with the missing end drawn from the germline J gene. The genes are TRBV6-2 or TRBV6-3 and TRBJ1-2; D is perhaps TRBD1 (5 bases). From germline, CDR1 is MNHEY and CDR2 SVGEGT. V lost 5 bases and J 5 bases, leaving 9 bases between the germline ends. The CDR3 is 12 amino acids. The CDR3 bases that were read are TGTGCCAGCAGTAACGCAGGGTATGGC. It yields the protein CASSNAGYG. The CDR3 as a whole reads CASSNAGYGYTF.

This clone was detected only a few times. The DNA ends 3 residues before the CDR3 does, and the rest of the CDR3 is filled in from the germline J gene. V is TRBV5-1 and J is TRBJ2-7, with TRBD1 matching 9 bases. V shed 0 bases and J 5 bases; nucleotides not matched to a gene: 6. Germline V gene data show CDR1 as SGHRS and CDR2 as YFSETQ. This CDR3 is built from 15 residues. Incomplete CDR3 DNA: TGCGCCAGCAGCTTGGCTGGGGACAGGGTTGACGAG. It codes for CASSLAGDRVDE. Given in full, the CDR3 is CASSLAGDRVDEQYF.

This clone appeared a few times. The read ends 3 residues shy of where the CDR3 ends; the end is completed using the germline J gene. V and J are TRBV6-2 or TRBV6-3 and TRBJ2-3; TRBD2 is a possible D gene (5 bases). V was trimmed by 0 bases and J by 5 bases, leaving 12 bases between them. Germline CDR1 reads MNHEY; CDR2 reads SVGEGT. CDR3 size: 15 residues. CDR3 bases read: TGTGCCAGCAGTTACTCCCGGGGTTTCGGAGATACG. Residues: CASSYSRGFGDT. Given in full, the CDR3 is CASSYSRGFGDTQYF.

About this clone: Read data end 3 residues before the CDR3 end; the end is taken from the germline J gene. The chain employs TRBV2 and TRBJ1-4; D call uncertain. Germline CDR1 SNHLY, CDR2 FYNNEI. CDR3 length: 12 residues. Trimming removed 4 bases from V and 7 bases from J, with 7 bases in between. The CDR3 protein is CASSGAGEKLFF. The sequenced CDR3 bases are TGTGCCAGCAGTGGGGCAGGTGAAAAA.

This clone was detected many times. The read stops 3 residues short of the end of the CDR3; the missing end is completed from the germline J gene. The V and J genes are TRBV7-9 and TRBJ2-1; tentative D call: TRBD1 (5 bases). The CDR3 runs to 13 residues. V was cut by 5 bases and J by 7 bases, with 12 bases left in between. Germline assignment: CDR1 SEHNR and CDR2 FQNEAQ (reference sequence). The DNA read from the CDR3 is TGTGCCAGCAGCCTTCTACCAGGGAATGAG. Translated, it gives CASSLLPGNE. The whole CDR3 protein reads CASSLLPGNEQFF.

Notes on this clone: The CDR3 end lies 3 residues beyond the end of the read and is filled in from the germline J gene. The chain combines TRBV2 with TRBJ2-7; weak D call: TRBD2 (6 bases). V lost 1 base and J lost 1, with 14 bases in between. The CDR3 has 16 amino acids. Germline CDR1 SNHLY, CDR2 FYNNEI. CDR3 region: CASSEGGVHGSYEQYF. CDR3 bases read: TGTGCCAGCAGTGAAGGCGGGGTCCACGGATCCTACGAG.

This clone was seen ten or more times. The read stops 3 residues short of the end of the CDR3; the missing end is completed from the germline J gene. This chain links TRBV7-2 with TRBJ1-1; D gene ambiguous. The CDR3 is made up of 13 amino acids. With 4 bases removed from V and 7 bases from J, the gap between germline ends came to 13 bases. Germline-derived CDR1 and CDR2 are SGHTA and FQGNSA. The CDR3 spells CASSSIGQLEAFF. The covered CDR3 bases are TGTGCCAGCAGCTCCATAGGGCAGCTTGAA.

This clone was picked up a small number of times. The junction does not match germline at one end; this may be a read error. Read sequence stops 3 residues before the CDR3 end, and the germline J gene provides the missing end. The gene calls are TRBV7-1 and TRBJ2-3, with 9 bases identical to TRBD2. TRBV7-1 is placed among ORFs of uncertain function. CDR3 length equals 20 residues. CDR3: CSSSSGELAGSLLSTDTQYF. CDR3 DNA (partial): TGTTCCAGCAGCTCGGGGGAGCTAGCGGGGTCCCTTCTTAGCACAGATACG.

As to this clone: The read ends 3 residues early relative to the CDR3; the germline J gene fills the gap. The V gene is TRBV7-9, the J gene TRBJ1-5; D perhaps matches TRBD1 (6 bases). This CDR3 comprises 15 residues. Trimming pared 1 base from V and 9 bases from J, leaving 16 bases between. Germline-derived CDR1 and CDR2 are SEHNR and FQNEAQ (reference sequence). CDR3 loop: CASSLDRVGLGPQHF. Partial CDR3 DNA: TGTGCCAGCAGCTTAGACAGGGTGGGGTTGGGGCCC.

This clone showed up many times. Partial CDR3 DNA: TGCAGTGCCCCTGAGCAAGCTAACTATGGC. Encoded protein: CSAPEQANYG. The CDR3, in full, reads CSAPEQANYGYTF. The V gene is TRBV20-1, the J gene TRBJ1-2; no clear D gene. The read ends 3 residues early relative to the CDR3; the germline J gene fills the gap. V dropped 6 bases and J dropped 0 bases, with 11 bases sitting between them. Germline V gene lookup returns CDR1 DFQATT and CDR2 SNEGSKA (reference sequence). The CDR3 has 13 amino acids.

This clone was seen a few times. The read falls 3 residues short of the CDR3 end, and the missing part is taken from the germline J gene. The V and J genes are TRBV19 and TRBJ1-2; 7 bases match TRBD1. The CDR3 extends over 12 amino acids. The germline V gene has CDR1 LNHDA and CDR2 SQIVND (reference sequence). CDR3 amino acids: CASSIRGQGYTF. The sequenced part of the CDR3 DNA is TGTGCCAGTAGTATACGGGGACAGGGC.

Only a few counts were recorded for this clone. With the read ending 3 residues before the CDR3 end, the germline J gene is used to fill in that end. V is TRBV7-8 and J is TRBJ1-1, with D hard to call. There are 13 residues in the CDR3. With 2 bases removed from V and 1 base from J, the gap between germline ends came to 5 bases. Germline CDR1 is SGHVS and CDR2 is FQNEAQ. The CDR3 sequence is CASSLNQNTEAFF. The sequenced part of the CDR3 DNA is TGTGCCAGCAGCTTAAATCAGAACACTGAA.

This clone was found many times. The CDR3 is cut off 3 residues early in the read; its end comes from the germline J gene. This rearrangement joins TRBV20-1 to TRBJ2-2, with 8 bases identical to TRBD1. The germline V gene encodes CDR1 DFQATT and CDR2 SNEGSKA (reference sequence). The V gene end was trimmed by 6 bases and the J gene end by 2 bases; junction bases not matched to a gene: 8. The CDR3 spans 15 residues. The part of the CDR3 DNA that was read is TGCAGTGCAATCGGGACAGGTACCAACACCGGGGAG. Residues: CSAIGTGTNTGE. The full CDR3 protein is CSAIGTGTNTGELFF.

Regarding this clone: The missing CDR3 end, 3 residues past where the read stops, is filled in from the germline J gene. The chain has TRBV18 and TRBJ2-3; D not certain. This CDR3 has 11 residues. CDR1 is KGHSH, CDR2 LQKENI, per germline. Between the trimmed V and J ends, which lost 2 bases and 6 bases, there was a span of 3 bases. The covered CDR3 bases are TGTGCCAGCTCACCATCGGATACG. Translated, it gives CASSPSDT. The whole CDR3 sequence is CASSPSDTQYF.

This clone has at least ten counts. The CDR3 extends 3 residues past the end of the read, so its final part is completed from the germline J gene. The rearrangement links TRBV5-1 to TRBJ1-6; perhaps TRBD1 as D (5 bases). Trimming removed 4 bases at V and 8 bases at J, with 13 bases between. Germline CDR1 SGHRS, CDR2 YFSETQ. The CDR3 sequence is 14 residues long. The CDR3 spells CASSMDRGDSPLHF. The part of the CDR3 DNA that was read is TGCGCCAGCAGCATGGACCGGGGGGATTCACCC.

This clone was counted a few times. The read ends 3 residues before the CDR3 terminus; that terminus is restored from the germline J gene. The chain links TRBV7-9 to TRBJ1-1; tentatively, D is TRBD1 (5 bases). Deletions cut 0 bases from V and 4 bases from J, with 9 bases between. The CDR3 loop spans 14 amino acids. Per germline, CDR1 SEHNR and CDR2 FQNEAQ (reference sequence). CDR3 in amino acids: CASSLAAGGTEAFF. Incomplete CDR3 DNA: TGTGCCAGCAGCTTAGCAGCGGGGGGCACTGAA.

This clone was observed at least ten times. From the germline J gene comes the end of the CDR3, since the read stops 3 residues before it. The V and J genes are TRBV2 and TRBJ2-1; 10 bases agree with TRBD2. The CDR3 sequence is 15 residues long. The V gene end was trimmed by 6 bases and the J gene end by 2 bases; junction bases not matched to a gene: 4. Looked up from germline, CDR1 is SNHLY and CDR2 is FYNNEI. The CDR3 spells CASRELAGAYNEQFF. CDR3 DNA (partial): TGTGCCAGCAGAGAGCTAGCGGGGGCCTACAATGAG.

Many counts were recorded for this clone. CDR3 residues: CSVETPNTEAFF. Incomplete CDR3 DNA: TGCAGCGTTGAGACACCGAACACTGAA. The V and J genes are TRBV29-1 and TRBJ1-1; D gene uncertain. The CDR3 extends 3 residues past the end of the read, so its final part is completed from the germline J gene. V lost 3 bases and J 1 base, leaving 6 bases between the germline ends. Germline CDR1 reads SQVTM; CDR2 reads ANQGSEA. The CDR3 extends over 12 amino acids.

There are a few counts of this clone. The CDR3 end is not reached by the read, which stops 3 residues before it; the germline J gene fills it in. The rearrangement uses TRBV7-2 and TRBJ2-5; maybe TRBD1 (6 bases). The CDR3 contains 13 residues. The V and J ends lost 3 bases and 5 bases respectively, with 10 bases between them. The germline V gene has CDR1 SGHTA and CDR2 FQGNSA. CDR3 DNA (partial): TGTGCCAGCAGCTTTGGGGGCAGGGAGACC. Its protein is CASSFGGRET. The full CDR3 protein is CASSFGGRETQYF.

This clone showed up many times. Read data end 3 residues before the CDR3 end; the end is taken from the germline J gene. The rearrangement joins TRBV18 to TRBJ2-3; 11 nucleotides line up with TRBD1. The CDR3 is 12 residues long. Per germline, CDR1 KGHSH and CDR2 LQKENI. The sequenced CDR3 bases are TGTGCCAGCTCAGCGGGACAGGGGGCG. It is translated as CASSAGQGA. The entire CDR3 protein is CASSAGQGAQYF.

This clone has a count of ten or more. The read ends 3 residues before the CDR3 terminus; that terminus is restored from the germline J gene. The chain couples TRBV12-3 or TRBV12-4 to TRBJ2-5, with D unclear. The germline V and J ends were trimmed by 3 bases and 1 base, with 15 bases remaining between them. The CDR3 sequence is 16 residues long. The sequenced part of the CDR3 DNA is TGTGCCAGCAGTTTCCAGCCTCTGACACGCCAAGAGACC. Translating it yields CASSFQPLTRQET. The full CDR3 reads CASSFQPLTRQETQYF.